Shown below are 26 T cell receptor beta chains from a single sample sequenced in a study of T cells in Graves' hyperthyroidism and ophthalmopathy. Researchers amplified the TCR beta CDR3 regions from RNA transcripts. When the TCR CDR3 underwent first-round RT-PCR, the HTBI primer set was used. One entry per CDR3 protein, called by TCRdb with MiXCR from the multiplex PCR reads. In the table there are 650,000 to 850,000 distinct CDR3 sequences, around 19% of which are singletons. Sample: blood. These receptors were obtained from a woman between 50 and 59 years old with Graves' hyperthyroidism that later progressed to Graves' ophthalmopathy.

At least ten counts were recorded for this clonotype. The chain employs TRBV11-2 and TRBJ2-3; 8 positions match TRBD2. The CDR3 has 15 residues. V gave up 1 base and J gave up 2 bases; unmatched junction bases: 2. Germline CDR1 is SGHAT and CDR2 is FQNNGV. CDR3 protein: CASSLGGGLTDTQYF. CDR3 nucleotides: TGTGCCAGCAGCTTAGGCGGGGGGCTCACAGATACGCAGTATTTT.

Points on this clonotype: A junction boundary mismatches the germline segment, possibly from a read error. The chain employs TRBV2 and TRBJ1-4; possible D gene TRBD1, 6 bases. Germline V gene data show CDR1 as SNHLY and CDR2 as FYNNEI. The CDR3 has 15 amino acids. CDR3 sequence reads: CASREGGGTNEKLFF. CDR3 nucleotide sequence: TGTGCCAGCAGGGAAGGGGGAGGAACTAATGAAAAACTGTTTTTT.

Many counts were recorded for this clonotype. The rearrangement uses TRBV7-8 and TRBJ2-7; 9 nucleotides line up with TRBD1. Germline V gene lookup returns CDR1 SGHVS and CDR2 FQNEAQ. After removal of 5 bases from V and 2 bases from J, the junction contained 7 bases not matched to a gene. The CDR3 is made up of 15 amino acids. CDR3 nucleotides: TGTGCCAGCAGCCTTCGACAGGGGGTAGCCTACGAGCAGTACTTC. Translating gives CASSLRQGVAYEQYF.

V and J are TRBV19 and TRBJ2-7, with D perhaps matching TRBD2 (6 bases). V shed 3 bases and J shed 6 bases, with 18 bases lying between them. The germline gives CDR1 LNHDA, CDR2 SQIVND (reference sequence). The CDR3 is 15 residues long. The CDR3 nucleotides are TGTGCCAGTAGTATTTCGGGACGAAACGGGGGCGAGCAGTACTTC. Residues: CASSISGRNGGEQYF.

This clonotype turned up a few times. The chain carries TRBV12-3 or TRBV12-4 and TRBJ2-2; 8 bases map to TRBD2. The CDR3 extends over 16 amino acids. J gave up 3 bases and V 4 bases, and 7 bases lay outside the gene matches. The CDR3 DNA sequence: TGTGCCAGCAGTTGGGCCCCCGGGGGGGACACCGGGGAGCTGTTTTTT. Its protein is CASSWAPGGDTGELFF.

This chain connects TRBV27 to TRBJ2-3; no definite D call. The germline V gene encodes CDR1 MNHEY and CDR2 SMNVEV (reference sequence). The V end lost 6 bases, the J end lost 0 bases, and 10 bases lay between the germline ends. The CDR3 covers 14 residues. The CDR3 sequence is CASRGWWSTDTQYF. In DNA form, the CDR3 reads TGTGCCAGCAGGGGCTGGTGGAGCACAGATACGCAGTATTTT.

As DNA, the CDR3 is TGTGCCAGTAACATCCTCCGACAGAACACTGAAGCTTTCTTT. Its translation: CASNILRQNTEAFF. The chain links TRBV19 to TRBJ1-1; D call uncertain. V shed 7 bases and J shed 1 base, with 13 bases lying between them. Germline loops: CDR1 LNHDA, CDR2 SQIVND (reference sequence). The CDR3 has 14 amino acids.

In the case of this clonotype: This may be a read error: a much more frequent sequence differs by one nucleotide. The V call is TRBV20-1, the J call TRBJ2-7, with 9 bases matching TRBD2. The assigned J gene may be wrong: the sequence end matches TRBJ2-1 better. Germline V lookup: CDR1 DFQATT, CDR2 SNEGSKA (reference sequence). The CDR3 totals 13 residues. CDR3 nucleotide sequence: TGCAGTGCTAGAGGGACTAGCGCCTACGAGCAGTTCTTC. Translation gives CSARGTSAYEQFF.

This clonotype was recorded at least ten times. The genes are TRBV18 and TRBJ1-2; D ambiguous. This CDR3 contains 13 residues. Deletions cut 3 bases from V and 3 bases from J, with 8 bases between. The germline V gene has CDR1 KGHSH and CDR2 LQKENI. CDR3 DNA sequence: TGTGCCAGCTCACCTGCGGAGGACTATGGCTACACCTTC. Amino acid sequence: CASSPAEDYGYTF.

The chain employs TRBV2 and TRBJ1-1; perhaps TRBD1 as D (6 bases). The V gene lost 4 bases and the J gene lost 4 bases, with 16 bases spanning the gap. CDR1 is SNHLY, CDR2 FYNNEI, per germline. This CDR3 has 15 residues. The CDR3 DNA reads as TGTGCCAGCAGTGGGAGGGGCAGGGGATCCACTGAAGCTTTCTTT. It yields the protein CASSGRGRGSTEAFF.

This clonotype was counted between two and nine times. The rearrangement joins TRBV7-6 to TRBJ1-4; D call uncertain. V was trimmed by 1 base and J by 7 bases, leaving 10 bases between them. CDR3 size: 14 residues. Germline V gene sequence: CDR1 SGHVS, CDR2 FNYEAQ. CDR3 amino acids: CASSLEGFGEKLFF. For the CDR3, the DNA is TGTGCCAGCAGCTTAGAGGGCTTCGGTGAAAAACTGTTTTTT.

The chain uses TRBV6-1 and TRBJ1-4; 8 bases fit TRBD1. The CDR3 spans 16 residues. Germline values: CDR1 MNHNS, CDR2 SASEGT. The V and J ends lost 2 bases and 8 bases, in that order; junction bases with no gene match: 10. The CDR3 here is CASSESFGQGFEKLFF. CDR3 bases: TGTGCCAGCAGTGAAAGTTTTGGACAGGGCTTCGAAAAACTGTTTTTT.

The V and J genes are TRBV6-2 or TRBV6-3 and TRBJ2-5; D perhaps matches TRBD2 (7 bases). The CDR3 totals 14 residues. V was pared by 2 bases and J by 5 bases, with 12 bases between. The germline V gene has CDR1 MNHEY and CDR2 SVGEGT. CDR3 region: CASSYAGAGETQYF. The DNA for the CDR3 is TGTGCCAGCAGTTACGCGGGGGCAGGGGAGACCCAGTACTTC.

Concerning this clonotype itself: A much bigger clone sits one base away, suggesting this may be a read error. This sequence joins TRBV18 and TRBJ1-1; D possibly corresponds to TRBD1 (6 bases). The V gene's germline CDR1 is KGHSH and CDR2 LQKENI. The CDR3 runs 13 residues. The CDR3 reads CASSPLETGEASF. The CDR3 coding sequence is TGTGCCAGCTCACCACTGGAGACAGGTGAAGCTTCCTTT.

The chain recombines TRBV9 with TRBJ1-3, with D tentatively TRBD1 (6 bases). V lost 0 bases to trimming and J lost 2 bases, with 9 bases between them. This CDR3 has 15 residues. Germline V gives CDR1 SGDLS, CDR2 YYNGEE. CDR3 residues: CASSVETGPGNTIYF. CDR3 bases: TGTGCCAGCAGCGTAGAGACAGGCCCTGGAAACACCATATATTTT. The full variable domain, its missing parts supplied by reference TRBV9 and TRBJ1-3, is DSGVTQTPKHLITATGQRVTLRCSPRSGDLSVYWYQQSLDQGLQFLIQYYNGEERAKGNILERFSAQQFPDLHSELNLSSLELGDSALYFCASSVETGPGNTIYFGEGSWLTVV.

V gene TRBV9 combines with J gene TRBJ1-3; TRBD1 matches at 7 bases. CDR3 length: 16 residues. The germline CDR1 and CDR2 sequences are SGDLS and YYNGEE. With V trimmed by 4 bases and J by 0 bases, 7 bases remained unmatched. The CDR3 sequence is CASSPPDRVSGNTIYF. CDR3 sequence (DNA): TGTGCCAGCAGCCCTCCAGACAGGGTCTCTGGAAACACCATATATTTT.

This clonotype was observed many times. The V gene is TRBV12-3 or TRBV12-4, the J gene TRBJ1-5, with 8 positions matching TRBD1. CDR3 length equals 17 residues. Germline trimming cut 7 bases from V and 0 bases from J; bases unmatched to any gene: 11. The DNA for the CDR3 is TGTGCCAGCATCGCCGACAGGGGCCTGTATAGCAATCAGCCCCAGCATTTT. It is translated as CASIADRGLYSNQPQHF.

The table lists this clonotype with a few counts. V is TRBV9 and J is TRBJ2-7; unclear D gene. Trimming shortened V by 3 bases and J by 5 bases, and 15 bases separated the two germline ends. The CDR3 runs to 14 residues. The germline gives CDR1 SGDLS, CDR2 YYNGEE. The CDR3 is CASSALGLWDEQYF. DNA of the CDR3: TGTGCCAGCAGCGCCTTGGGCCTTTGGGACGAGCAGTACTTC.

This clonotype showed up just a few times. V gene TRBV7-9 combines with J gene TRBJ2-5, with TRBD1 identical over 9 bases. Germline loops: CDR1 SEHNR, CDR2 FQNEAQ (reference sequence). The CDR3 is 15 amino acids. V lost 5 bases to trimming and J lost 2 bases; unmatched junction nucleotides: 6. CDR3 sequence reads: CASSAWDREQETQYF. The CDR3 DNA follows: TGTGCCAGCAGCGCCTGGGACAGGGAGCAAGAGACCCAGTACTTC. The full variable domain, rest sourced from reference TRBV7-9 and TRBJ2-5, is DTGVSQNPRHKITKRGQNVTFRCDPISEHNRLYWYRQTLGQGPEFLTYFQNEAQLEKSRLLSDRFSAERPKGSFSTLEIQRTEQGDSAMYLCASSAWDREQETQYFGPGTRLLVL.

The chain joins TRBV5-1 to TRBJ2-5, with 9 bases lining up with TRBD2. The CDR3 contains 17 residues. Germline V gene sequence: CDR1 SGHRS, CDR2 YFSETQ. V gave up 0 bases and J gave up 0 bases; unmatched junction bases: 6. CDR3 region: CASSLGSSGANQETQYF. Written as DNA, the CDR3 is TGCGCCAGCAGCTTGGGGTCTAGCGGGGCAAACCAAGAGACCCAGTACTTC.

This clonotype has ten or more counts. The rearrangement uses TRBV20-1 and TRBJ2-5; 14 nucleotides agree with TRBD2. The CDR3 loop spans 15 amino acids. CDR1 and CDR2 from the germline V gene are DFQATT and SNEGSKA (reference sequence). The CDR3 bases are TGCGGGTTGCCGGGACTAGCGGGGGTTTGGGAGACCCAGTACTTC. Translating it yields CGLPGLAGVWETQYF.

The V call is TRBV4-1, the J call TRBJ1-4, with D maybe TRBD1 (6 bases). Trimming shortened V by 4 bases and J by 6 bases, and 18 bases separated the two germline ends. Germline V gene sequence: CDR1 MGHRA, CDR2 YSYEKL. The CDR3 runs 16 residues. CDR3 residues: CASSPRAGGVDEKLFF. CDR3 nucleotides: TGCGCCAGCAGCCCCAGGGCCGGGGGCGTAGATGAAAAACTGTTTTTT.

This clonotype was observed at least ten times. The gene calls are TRBV7-6 and TRBJ1-1; 8 nucleotides line up with TRBD1. The CDR3 sequence is 16 residues long. Trimming took 3 bases from V and 4 from J; bases not matched to a gene: 10. Germline V CDR1 and CDR2: SGHVS, FNYEAQ. The CDR3 DNA sequence: TGTGCCAGCAGCTTGTCCAGGGGGCGCATAGGCACTGAAGCTTTCTTT. Translation gives CASSLSRGRIGTEAFF.

This clonotype was detected ten times or more. The chain employs TRBV13 and TRBJ1-5; the D is unclear. Looked up from germline, CDR1 is PRHDT and CDR2 is FYEKMQ (reference sequence). Trimming stripped 0 bases from V and 2 bases from J, with 11 bases between. There are 16 residues in the CDR3. The CDR3 nucleotides read TGTGCCAGCAGCTTAGGTCGCGGTCTTGGCAATCAGCCCCAGCATTTT. Encoded protein: CASSLGRGLGNQPQHF.

The V and J genes are TRBV7-9 and TRBJ1-5, with D hard to call. Germline V lookup: CDR1 SEHNR, CDR2 FQNEAQ (reference sequence). This CDR3 has 15 residues. V lost 3 bases and J lost 2, with 11 bases in between. CDR3 residues: CASSFDSGGNQPQHF. CDR3 bases: TGTGCCAGCAGCTTCGATAGTGGGGGCAATCAGCCCCAGCATTTT.

This clonotype was seen ten or more times. V usage is TRBV15 and J usage is TRBJ1-1; D is ambiguous. Trimming took off 0 bases at V and 7 bases at J, with 18 bases between the two ends. CDR1 is LNHNV, CDR2 YYDKDF, per germline (reference sequence). The CDR3 has 16 amino acids. CDR3 sequence reads: CATSRDRLGATLEAFF. In DNA form, the CDR3 reads TGTGCCACCAGCAGAGATAGACTGGGAGCTACCCTTGAAGCTTTCTTT.